The sequence of this TCR beta chain was determined in a study of shared clonotypes between healthy human individuals. The table came from immunoSEQ multiplex PCR; TCRdb's copy has only in-frame clones and leaves some out. The sample records fewer than 850,000 clones, around 90% being singletons. CDR1 SEHNR and CDR2 FQNEAQ come from the germline V gene (reference sequence). Deletions cut 5 bases from V and 2 bases from J, with 12 bases between. CDR3 size: 14 residues. This clone showed up just once. Its target is unknown. Whole-study results and caveats: Rarefaction indicated that sorted-subset sequencing remained incomplete although depth was large.

Sequences were obtained from memory CD8+ T cells from PBMCs. Subset in this sample: CD45RO+ cells pooled with CCR7-negative TemRA cells. The chain uses TRBV7-9 and TRBJ2-5, with D tentatively TRBD1 (6 bases). The receptor's source is a young man in good health. Some clones in this sample may be carry-over from other donors' samples. The CDR3 nucleotides read TGTGCCAGCAGCCAGACAGGAGAGCAAGAGACCCAGTACTTC. This sequence encodes CASSQTGEQETQYF.